One and the same sample provided the 10 T cell receptor beta chains below, sequenced in a study of shared T cell receptors in the human thymus. The method was immunoSEQ multiplex PCR; TCRdb's version includes in-frame clones alone and lacks a portion of them. The sample lists 720,000 or so clones, around 85% occurring once. A further study also used this sample, focusing on human thymus T cells.

Sequencing was done on a sample of thymocytes. These receptor sequences come from a girl under two years old with a congenital heart defect.

A single count supports this clone. The rearrangement joins TRBV15 to TRBJ2-3; TRBD2 matches at 10 bases. Trimming took 2 bases from V and 4 from J; bases not matched to a gene: 24. The CDR3 consists of 22 residues. CDR1 is LNHNV and CDR2 is YYDKDF in the germline V gene (reference sequence). This chain's CDR3 is CATSRIPVERGGHTSDPDTQYF. The CDR3 coding sequence is TGTGCCACCAGCAGAATTCCCGTGGAGCGGGGGGGGCACACATCGGACCCAGATACGCAGTATTTT.

This chain links TRBV2 with TRBJ1-1; the D gene is possibly TRBD1 (6 bases). The CDR3 totals 15 residues. Germline CDR1 SNHLY, CDR2 FYNNEI. V lost 3 bases, J lost 1 base, and 12 bases lay in between. This CDR3 is CASSDVAGANTEAFF. Here the CDR3 DNA reads TGTGCCAGCAGTGATGTGGCGGGGGCGAACACTGAAGCTTTCTTT.

The chain is built from TRBV28 and TRBJ2-5, with D perhaps TRBD1 (5 bases). V lost 5 bases and J 7 bases, leaving 14 bases between the germline ends. Germline values: CDR1 MDHEN, CDR2 SYDVKM. The CDR3 is 13 amino acids. The CDR3 here is CASSPNRLLTQYF. CDR3 DNA sequence: TGTGCCAGCAGTCCGAACAGGCTCCTGACCCAGTACTTC. The variable domain in full, with the rest retrieved from reference TRBV28 and TRBJ2-5, is DVKVTQSSRYLVKRTGEKVFLECVQDMDHENMFWYRQDPGLGLRLIYFSYDVKMKEKGDIPEGYSVSREKKERFSLILESASTNQTSMYLCASSPNRLLTQYFGPGTRLLVL.

The rearrangement links TRBV5-1 to TRBJ2-7, with a weak D call TRBD2 (5 bases). The V gene lost 5 bases and the J gene lost 6 bases, with 21 bases spanning the gap. From germline, CDR1 is SGHRS and CDR2 YFSETQ. The CDR3 totals 15 residues. CDR3 region: CASRPDSLSLFEQYF. In DNA, the CDR3 is TGCGCCAGCAGGCCGGACTCTCTCTCTCTTTTCGAGCAGTACTTC.

The V call is TRBV29-1, the J call TRBJ2-3, with D tentatively TRBD1 (7 bases). Trimming pared 0 bases from V and 5 bases from J, leaving 21 bases between. Germline V gives CDR1 SQVTM, CDR2 ANQGSEA. This CDR3 contains 17 residues. The CDR3 protein is CSVEEGSGGTKEDTQYF. CDR3 DNA sequence: TGCAGCGTTGAAGAGGGGTCAGGGGGGACCAAGGAAGATACGCAGTATTTT.

The genes are TRBV20-1 and TRBJ1-4; D ambiguous. This CDR3 is built from 10 residues. Germline-derived CDR1 and CDR2 are DFQATT and SNEGSKA (reference sequence). V lost 2 bases and J 8 bases, leaving 3 bases between the germline ends. CDR3 amino acids: CSARSEKLFF. The DNA for the CDR3 is TGCAGTGCTAGAAGCGAAAAACTGTTTTTT.

The V call is TRBV10-1, the J call TRBJ2-7; tentatively, D is TRBD2 (5 bases). In germline, CDR1 is WNHNN, CDR2 SYGVQD (reference sequence). V was pared by 4 bases and J by 0 bases, with 10 bases between. The CDR3 has 14 residues. The CDR3 DNA follows: TGCGCCAGCAGTGGGGAGAACAGCTCCTACGAGCAGTACTTC. It is translated as CASSGENSSYEQYF.

This chain joins TRBV2 and TRBJ2-3; D remains unclear. CDR1 and CDR2 (germline): SNHLY, FYNNEI. The length of the CDR3 is 15 residues. Trimming cost V 4 bases and J 2 bases, with 13 bases left between them. The CDR3 region is CASSAVQTPTDTQYF. The DNA for the CDR3 is TGTGCCAGCAGTGCAGTGCAAACCCCCACAGATACGCAGTATTTT.

The table lists this clone with a few counts. The rearrangement links TRBV5-1 to TRBJ1-6; 7 bases match TRBD1. Trimming removed 5 bases from V and 7 bases from J; junction bases left unmatched: 3. This CDR3 contains 13 residues. CDR1 is SGHRS, CDR2 YFSETQ, per germline. The CDR3 protein is CASRQGRNSPLHF. The CDR3 DNA sequence: TGCGCCAGCAGACAGGGGCGAAATTCACCCCTCCACTTT.

The chain uses TRBV5-1 and TRBJ1-1; D remains ambiguous. Between the trimmed V and J ends, which lost 2 bases and 0 bases, there was a span of 8 bases. The CDR3 is 14 amino acids. CDR1 is SGHRS and CDR2 is YFSETQ in the germline V gene. The CDR3 DNA reads TGCGCCAGCAGCTTTAGACATATGAACACTGAAGCTTTCTTT. This encodes CASSFRHMNTEAFF.